The text below deals with one T cell receptor beta chain. Attachment of unique molecular identifiers to individual cDNA molecules was performed. A single record per CDR3 protein comes from TCRdb applying MiXCR to the 5' RACE reads. The sample shows approximately 73,000 distinct CDR3 sequences, around 11% of them seen only once. These data come from a study of early T cells in non-severe SARS-CoV-2 infection. Study as a whole: Sequenced material consisted of bulk RNA (from unsorted whole blood), and chains were unpaired.

This CDR3 comprises 14 residues. V was shortened by 0 bases and J by 0 bases, with 4 bases between the two germline ends. The germline CDR1 and CDR2 sequences are KGHSH and LQKENI. The clonotype comes from an adult who was a healthcare worker with PCR-confirmed SARS-CoV-2 infection or an uninfected control (not recorded which). The chain uses TRBV18 and TRBJ2-3; D is uncertain. Sequenced sample: whole blood. CDR3 sequence reads: CASSPPSSTDTQYF. The CDR3 DNA reads as TGTGCCAGCTCACCACCGAGTAGCACAGATACGCAGTATTTT.